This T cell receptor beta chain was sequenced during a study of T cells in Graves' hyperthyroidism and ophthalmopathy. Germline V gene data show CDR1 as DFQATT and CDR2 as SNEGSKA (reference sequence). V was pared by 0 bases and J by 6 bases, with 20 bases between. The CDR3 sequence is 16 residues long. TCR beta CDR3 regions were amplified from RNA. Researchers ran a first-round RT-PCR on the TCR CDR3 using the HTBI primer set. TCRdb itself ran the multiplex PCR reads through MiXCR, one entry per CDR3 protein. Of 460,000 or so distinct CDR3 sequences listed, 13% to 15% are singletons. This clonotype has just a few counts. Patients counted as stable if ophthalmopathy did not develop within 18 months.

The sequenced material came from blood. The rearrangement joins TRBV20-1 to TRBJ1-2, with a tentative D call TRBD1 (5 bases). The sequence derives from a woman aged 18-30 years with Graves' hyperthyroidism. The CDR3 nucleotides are TGCAGTGCTAGAGATCGGTTAACGATCAGGGCTGATGGCTACACCTTC. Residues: CSARDRLTIRADGYTF.